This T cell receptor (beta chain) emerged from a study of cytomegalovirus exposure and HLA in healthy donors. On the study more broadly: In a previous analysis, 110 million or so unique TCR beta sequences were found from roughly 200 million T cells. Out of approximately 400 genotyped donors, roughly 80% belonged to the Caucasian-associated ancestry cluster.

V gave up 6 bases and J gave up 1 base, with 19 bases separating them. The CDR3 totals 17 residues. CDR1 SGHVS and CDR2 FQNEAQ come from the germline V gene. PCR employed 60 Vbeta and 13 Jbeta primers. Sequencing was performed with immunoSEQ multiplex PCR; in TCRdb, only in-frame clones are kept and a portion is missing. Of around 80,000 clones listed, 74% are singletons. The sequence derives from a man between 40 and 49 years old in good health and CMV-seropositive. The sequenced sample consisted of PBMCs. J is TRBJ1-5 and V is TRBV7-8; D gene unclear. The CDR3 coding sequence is TGTGCCAGCAGTCTCTCCGGTGGGCTTACGAGCAATCAGCCCCAGCATTTT. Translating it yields CASSLSGGLTSNQPQHF.